This record concerns one T cell receptor beta chain sequence. What it binds is unknown. This sample was included in a study of PD-1 blockade in classical Hodgkin lymphoma. General observations from the study: Only CD4+ TCR diversity, not CD8+, had risen significantly by C4D1. Patients starting nivolumab under 1 year after ASCT were excluded. Lower baseline TCR diversity marked trial partial responders and progressors.

The CDR3 is 12 residues long. V lost 2 bases and J lost 14; bases outside the gene matches: 3. Germline-derived CDR1 and CDR2 are MDHEN and SYDVKM. The protocol was immunoSEQ multiplex PCR, while the TCRdb copy is restricted to in-frame clones and leaves out a portion. The repertoire includes roughly 140,000 clones, about four fifths of them detected once, and approximately 9.6% sits in the top ten. In every patient, relapse followed autologous stem cell transplantation, while exposure to brentuximab vedotin differed. The sample consisted of peripheral blood mononuclear cells (PBMCs), taken before the second cycle of nivolumab. This TCR was recovered from a human donor with classical Hodgkin lymphoma. The V gene is TRBV28, the J gene TRBJ2-1, with 10 bases aligning to TRBD1. CDR3 nucleotide sequence: TGTGCCAGCAGTTTAGCCGGGACAGGGGAGTTCTTC. This encodes CASSLAGTGEFF.